The 14 T cell receptor beta chains listed next were all sequenced from one sample in a study of T cell changes during pregnancy in multiple sclerosis. Produced via immunoSEQ multiplex PCR; TCRdb's table is partial and in-frame only. The table lists approximately 34,000 clones, about 93% of them singletons. The material was CD4+ T cells from peripheral blood mononuclear cells, obtained in the second trimester of pregnancy. The receptors derive from a female donor with multiple sclerosis, enrolled in a pregnancy study.

The V and J genes are TRBV7-6 and TRBJ2-5, with D perhaps matching TRBD1 (6 bases). This CDR3 comprises 15 residues. Trimming cost V 4 bases and J 5 bases, with 17 bases left between them. Germline CDR1 reads SGHVS; CDR2 reads FNYEAQ. The DNA of the CDR3 is TGTGCCAGCAGCTCGGTTCCACTCCAGGGGGAGACCCAGTACTTC. Protein product: CASSSVPLQGETQYF.

This clone was seen once. This sequence joins TRBV5-4 and TRBJ2-7; D possibly corresponds to TRBD2 (5 bases). This CDR3 is built from 16 residues. In germline, CDR1 is SGHNT, CDR2 YYREEE (reference sequence). Between the trimmed V and J ends, which lost 0 bases and 2 bases, there was a span of 15 bases. CDR3: CASSLAGVRAPYEQYF. For the CDR3, the DNA is TGTGCCAGCAGCTTGGCCGGGGTCCGGGCCCCCTACGAGCAGTACTTC.

This clone appeared once. The chain employs TRBV5-1 and TRBJ1-3; D is ambiguous. Trimming took 2 bases from V and 1 from J, leaving 13 bases between them. CDR1 SGHRS and CDR2 YFSETQ come from the germline V gene. This CDR3 contains 16 residues. Here the CDR3 reads CASSFELLNSGNTIYF. The DNA of the CDR3 is TGCGCCAGCAGCTTCGAGTTACTGAATTCTGGAAACACCATATATTTT.

CDR3: CASSYREHEQYF. The CDR3 bases are TGTGCCAGCAGTTACAGGGAACACGAGCAGTACTTC. This rearrangement joins TRBV2 to TRBJ2-7; possible D gene TRBD1, 6 bases. This CDR3 spans 12 amino acids. Trimming removed 5 bases at V and 5 bases at J, with 10 bases between. Germline V lookup: CDR1 SNHLY, CDR2 FYNNEI.

The chain has TRBV7-2 and TRBJ2-3; D is unclear. V was pared by 6 bases and J by 0 bases, with 4 bases between. This CDR3 has 12 residues. Germline CDR1 and CDR2: SGHTA and FQGNSA. The CDR3 is CASRRSTDTQYF. CDR3 sequence (DNA): TGTGCCAGCAGGCGGAGCACAGATACGCAGTATTTT.

The chain combines TRBV4-2 with TRBJ1-4, with 9 bases aligning to TRBD1. CDR1 and CDR2 from the germline V gene are LGHNA and YNFKEQ. Trimming cost V 0 bases and J 0 bases; bases outside gene matches: 2. The CDR3 extends over 17 amino acids. The CDR3 loop reads CASSQEQGAATNEKLFF. CDR3 coding DNA: TGTGCCAGCAGCCAAGAACAGGGGGCCGCAACTAATGAAAAACTGTTTTTT.

This chain links TRBV5-1 with TRBJ2-2; maybe TRBD1 (5 bases). CDR1 is SGHRS and CDR2 is YFSETQ in the germline V gene. The CDR3 is 15 residues long. With 0 bases removed from V and 0 bases from J, the gap between germline ends came to 6 bases. Written as DNA, the CDR3 is TGCGCCAGCAGCTTGGAAGGGGCGAACACCGGGGAGCTGTTTTTT. The encoded protein is CASSLEGANTGELFF. Together with reference TRBV5-1 and TRBJ2-2, the CDR3 gives the full variable domain: KAGVTQTPRYLIKTRGQQVTLSCSPISGHRSVSWYQQTPGQGLQFLFEYFSETQRNKGNFPGRFSGRQFSNSRSEMNVSTLELGDSALYLCASSLEGANTGELFFGEGSRLTVL.

This clone was counted a single time. The V gene is TRBV5-6, the J gene TRBJ2-1; D not resolved. This CDR3 has 13 residues. The germline V gene has CDR1 SGHDT and CDR2 YYEEEE. Trimming cost V 1 base and J 9 bases, with 11 bases left between them. Here the CDR3 reads CASSLTSRTEQFF. The CDR3 DNA reads as TGTGCCAGCAGCTTGACCTCTAGAACTGAGCAGTTCTTC. Together with reference TRBV5-6 and TRBJ2-1, the CDR3 gives the full variable domain: DAGVTQSPTHLIKTRGQQVTLRCSPKSGHDTVSWYQQALGQGPQFIFQYYEEEERQRGNFPDRFSGHQFPNYSSELNVNALLLGDSALYLCASSLTSRTEQFFGPGTRLTVL.

The chain combines TRBV5-1 with TRBJ2-1; 15 bases match TRBD2. CDR3 size: 18 residues. Germline V gives CDR1 SGHRS, CDR2 YFSETQ. V shed 3 bases, J shed 5 bases, and the junction held 9 bases outside the gene matches. DNA for the CDR3: TGCGCCAGCAGCTCGGGACTAGCGGGAGGACGGGGGAACAATGAGCAGTTCTTC. Protein product: CASSSGLAGGRGNNEQFF.

CDR3 in amino acids: CSVQRESFWGEQYF. The CDR3 DNA follows: TGCAGCGTTCAGCGGGAGTCCTTCTGGGGGGAGCAGTACTTC. The rearrangement uses TRBV29-1 and TRBJ2-7; 8 nucleotides agree with TRBD2. The trim removed 5 bases at V and 7 bases at J, leaving 13 bases unmatched. This CDR3 is built from 14 residues. The V gene's germline CDR1 is SQVTM and CDR2 ANQGSEA.

The genes are TRBV20-1 and TRBJ1-2; no definite D call. The CDR3 contains 11 residues. With 3 bases removed from V and 5 bases from J, the gap between germline ends came to 7 bases. The V gene's germline CDR1 is DFQATT and CDR2 SNEGSKA (reference sequence). CDR3 coding DNA: TGCAGTGCTAGGGCACATTATGGCTACACCTTC. It codes for CSARAHYGYTF.

This chain's CDR3 is CASSFSRVHGYTF. The CDR3 DNA is TGTGCCAGCAGTTTTTCCAGGGTACATGGCTACACCTTC. The chain carries TRBV28 and TRBJ1-2, with D possibly being TRBD1 (5 bases). Germline V gives CDR1 MDHEN, CDR2 SYDVKM. The CDR3 extends over 13 amino acids. Trimming stripped 3 bases from V and 6 bases from J, with 11 bases between.

CDR3 sequence reads: CASSQNRGTNTEAFF. As DNA, the CDR3 is TGTGCCAGCAGTCAGAACAGGGGGACGAACACTGAAGCTTTCTTT. The genes are TRBV28 and TRBJ1-1, with 8 bases fitting TRBD1. The CDR3 consists of 15 residues. CDR1 is MDHEN, CDR2 SYDVKM, per germline. V trimming: 5 bases; J trimming: 1 base; junction bases outside the gene matches: 6.

J is TRBJ2-4 and V is TRBV2, with D unclear. This CDR3 is 14 amino acids long. Trimming took 6 bases from V and 0 from J, leaving 9 bases between them. Germline CDR1 is SNHLY and CDR2 is FYNNEI. The CDR3 loop is CASSAQLAKNIQYF. For the CDR3, the DNA is TGTGCCAGCAGCGCACAGCTAGCCAAAAACATTCAGTACTTC.